Shown below are 10 T cell receptor beta chains from a single sample sequenced in a study of beta chain features in type 1 diabetes. Sequencing targeted expressed TCRB transcripts, as all isolated RNA had been reverse transcribed. Profiled with immunoSEQ multiplex PCR; TCRdb holds only in-frame clones, not every one. The table includes under 350,000 clones, approximately 15% detected once. Study-wide results and caveats: Shortening that was moderate but significant affected the TCRB CDR3s of Type 1 diabetes patients in all four CD4+ subsets.

Their recognized antigens are unknown. Input material: naive CD4+ T cells from blood. Receptors were obtained from a man aged 30-40 years with type 1 diabetes.

This clone was found a few times. The V and J genes are TRBV18 and TRBJ1-1; the match to TRBD1 covers 7 bases. Per germline, CDR1 KGHSH and CDR2 LQKENI. CDR3 size: 12 residues. The V and J ends lost 3 bases and 6 bases, in that order; junction bases with no gene match: 1. The CDR3 is CASSPDRAEAFF. In nucleotides, the CDR3 is TGTGCCAGCTCACCTGACAGGGCTGAAGCTTTCTTT.

A few counts support this clone. The V call is TRBV5-4, the J call TRBJ2-5; 8 bases are a match to TRBD1. Germline V gives CDR1 SGHNT, CDR2 YYREEE (reference sequence). The ends lost 0 bases at V and 5 bases at J; junction bases unmatched: 0. There are 13 residues in the CDR3. CDR3 region: CASSLDRGETQYF. In DNA form, the CDR3 reads TGTGCCAGCAGCTTGGACAGGGGGGAGACCCAGTACTTC. Looking up the rest from reference TRBV5-4 and TRBJ2-5 gives the full variable domain: ETGVTQSPTHLIKTRGQQVTLRCSSQSGHNTVSWYQQALGQGPQFIFQYYREEENGRGNFPPRFSGLQFPNYSSELNVNALELDDSALYLCASSLDRGETQYFGPGTRLLVL.

This clone was picked up a small number of times. The chain carries TRBV10-3 and TRBJ2-7; D is perhaps TRBD2 (6 bases). The CDR3 loop spans 13 amino acids. Germline-derived CDR1 and CDR2 are ENHRY and SYGVKD. V was clipped by 8 bases and J by 3 bases, with 14 bases between them. CDR3 amino acids: CAIGRPGVYEQYF. DNA of the CDR3: TGTGCCATCGGAAGACCGGGGGTCTACGAGCAGTACTTC.

This chain links TRBV7-9 with TRBJ2-3; perhaps TRBD1 as D (6 bases). V was clipped by 7 bases and J by 0 bases, with 14 bases between them. The germline V gene encodes CDR1 SEHNR and CDR2 FQNEAQ (reference sequence). CDR3 size: 15 residues. CDR3: CASTLRQGSTDTQYF. CDR3 nucleotide sequence: TGTGCCAGCACCCTAAGGCAGGGGAGCACAGATACGCAGTATTTT.

A few counts support this clone. The chain is built from TRBV29-1 and TRBJ2-1; TRBD2 agrees at 13 bases. Unmatched junction bases numbered 8, after V lost 1 base and J lost 5 bases. The CDR3 length is 17 residues. Looked up from germline, CDR1 is SQVTM and CDR2 is ANQGSEA. In DNA, the CDR3 is TGCAGCGTTGAAGGGACTAGCGGGAGAGAGGCCCACAATGAGCAGTTCTTC. Encoded protein: CSVEGTSGREAHNEQFF.

This clone was counted only a few times. This chain uses TRBV14 with TRBJ1-4; TRBD1 agrees at 8 bases. The CDR3 covers 14 residues. The J segment lost 8 bases and the V segment lost 4 bases, leaving 6 bases of the junction unmatched. The germline V gene has CDR1 SGHDN and CDR2 FVKESK. CDR3: CASSRTGFGEKLFF. CDR3 sequence (DNA): TGTGCCAGCAGCCGGACAGGGTTTGGGGAAAAACTGTTTTTT.

The genes are TRBV7-9 and TRBJ1-2; D gene ambiguous. Germline CDR1 SEHNR, CDR2 FQNEAQ (reference sequence). The ends were cut back, 5 bases at V and 6 bases at J, with 10 bases in the middle. The CDR3 runs to 12 residues. CDR3 region: CASSAGTHGYTF. In nucleotides, the CDR3 is TGTGCCAGCAGCGCGGGAACTCATGGCTACACCTTC.

This clone was counted only a few times. J is TRBJ2-1 and V is TRBV9; 8 positions match TRBD2. This CDR3 spans 17 amino acids. With 0 bases clipped from V and 0 bases from J, the junction kept 5 bases outside the gene matches. The germline V gene encodes CDR1 SGDLS and CDR2 YYNGEE. The chain's CDR3 is CASSVGTSPYSYNEQFF. The CDR3 bases are TGTGCCAGCAGCGTAGGGACTAGCCCCTACTCCTACAATGAGCAGTTCTTC.

The chain is built from TRBV11-3 and TRBJ2-1; D is possibly TRBD2 (6 bases). The CDR3 has 14 amino acids. Trimming left V 5 bases short and J 4 bases short, with 12 bases between. Per germline, CDR1 SGHNT and CDR2 YENEEA. CDR3 DNA sequence: TGTGCCAGCAGCCAGGGACTGGATTACAATGAGCAGTTCTTC. This encodes CASSQGLDYNEQFF.

The V gene is TRBV14, the J gene TRBJ1-3; D remains unclear. CDR1 is SGHDN, CDR2 FVKESK, per germline. The CDR3 runs to 13 residues. The ends were cut back, 5 bases at V and 4 bases at J, with 9 bases in the middle. CDR3 residues: CASSVRPGNTIYF. The DNA for the CDR3 is TGTGCCAGCAGCGTCAGGCCGGGAAACACCATATATTTT.